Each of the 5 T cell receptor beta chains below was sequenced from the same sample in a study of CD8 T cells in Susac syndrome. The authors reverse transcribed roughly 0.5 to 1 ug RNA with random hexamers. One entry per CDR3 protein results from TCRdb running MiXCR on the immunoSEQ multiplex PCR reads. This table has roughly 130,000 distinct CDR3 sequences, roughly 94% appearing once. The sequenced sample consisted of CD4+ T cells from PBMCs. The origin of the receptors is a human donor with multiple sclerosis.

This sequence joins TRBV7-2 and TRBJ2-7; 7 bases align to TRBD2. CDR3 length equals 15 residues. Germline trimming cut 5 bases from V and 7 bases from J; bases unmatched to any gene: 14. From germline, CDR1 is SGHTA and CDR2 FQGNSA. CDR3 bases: TGTGCCAGCAGCGCCGGGACTACACAACTGAGGGAGCAGTACTTC. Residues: CASSAGTTQLREQYF.

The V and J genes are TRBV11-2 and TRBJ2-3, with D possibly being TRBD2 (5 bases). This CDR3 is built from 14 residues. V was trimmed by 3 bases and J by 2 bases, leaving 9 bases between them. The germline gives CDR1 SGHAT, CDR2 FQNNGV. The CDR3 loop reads CASSFGLPTDTQYF. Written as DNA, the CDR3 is TGTGCCAGCAGCTTTGGACTGCCCACAGATACGCAGTATTTT. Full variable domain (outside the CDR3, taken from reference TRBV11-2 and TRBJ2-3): EAGVAQSPRYKIIEKRQSVAFWCNPISGHATLYWYQQILGQGPKLLIQFQNNGVVDDSQLPKDRFSAERLKGVDSTLKIQPAKLEDSAVYLCASSFGLPTDTQYFGPGTRLTVL.

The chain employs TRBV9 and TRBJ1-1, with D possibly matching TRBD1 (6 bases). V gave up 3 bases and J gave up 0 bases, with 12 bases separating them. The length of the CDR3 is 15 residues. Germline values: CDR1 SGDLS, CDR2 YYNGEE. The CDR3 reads CASSGGGQLNTEAFF. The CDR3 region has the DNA TGTGCCAGCAGCGGGGGGGGACAACTGAACACTGAAGCTTTCTTT.

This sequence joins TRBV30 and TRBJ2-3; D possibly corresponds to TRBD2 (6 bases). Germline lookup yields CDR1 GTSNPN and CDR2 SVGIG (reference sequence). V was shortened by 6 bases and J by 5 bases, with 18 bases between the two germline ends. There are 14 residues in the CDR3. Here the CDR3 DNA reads TGTGCCTGCCCCAGTGGAGGGGCGGGAGATACGCAGTATTTT. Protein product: CACPSGGAGDTQYF.

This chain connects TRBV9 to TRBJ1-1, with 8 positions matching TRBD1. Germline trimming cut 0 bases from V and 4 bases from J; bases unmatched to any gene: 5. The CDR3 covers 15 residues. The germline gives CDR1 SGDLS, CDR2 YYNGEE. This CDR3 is CASSVAGQGSTEAFF. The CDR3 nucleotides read TGTGCCAGCAGCGTAGCTGGACAGGGTAGCACTGAAGCTTTCTTT.